Listed here are 16 T cell receptor beta chains from one sample, sequenced in a study of cytomegalovirus exposure and HLA in healthy donors. Clones were read by immunoSEQ multiplex PCR, and TCRdb kept only the in-frame ones, dropping some. The sample consists of tens of thousands of clones, roughly 95% of them appearing once. The sequencing input was PBMCs. The origin of the receptors is a woman between 18 and 29 years old in good health and CMV-seropositive.

The table lists this clone with a count of one. The chain joins TRBV5-1 to TRBJ2-3; 7 nucleotides match TRBD2. Germline V gene sequence: CDR1 SGHRS, CDR2 YFSETQ. The V and J ends lost 0 bases and 0 bases, in that order; junction bases with no gene match: 10. The CDR3 runs 18 residues. The CDR3 DNA follows: TGCGCCAGCAGCTTGGGGGATACCGGGACTACTAGCACAGATACGCAGTATTTT. Its protein product is CASSLGDTGTTSTDTQYF.

This clone was seen only once. V gene TRBV4-3 combines with J gene TRBJ2-1, with TRBD2 as a possible D gene (5 bases). Trimming took 0 bases from V and 0 from J, leaving 9 bases between them. The CDR3 covers 16 residues. Germline V gene lookup returns CDR1 LGHNA and CDR2 YSLEER. CDR3 sequence: CASSQDEGNSYNEQFF. The DNA of the CDR3 is TGCGCCAGCAGCCAAGATGAGGGCAACTCCTACAATGAGCAGTTCTTC.

V gene TRBV7-9 combines with J gene TRBJ1-4; D call uncertain. V was shortened by 0 bases and J by 7 bases, with 6 bases between the two germline ends. CDR1 is SEHNR, CDR2 FQNEAQ, per germline (reference sequence). This CDR3 comprises 13 residues. DNA of the CDR3: TGTGCCAGCAGCTTAGCTCCGGTTGAAAAACTGTTTTTT. This gives the protein CASSLAPVEKLFF.

V usage is TRBV19 and J usage is TRBJ1-3; tentatively, D is TRBD1 (5 bases). Trimming cost V 6 bases and J 3 bases, with 12 bases left between them. The CDR3 loop spans 14 amino acids. The germline CDR1 and CDR2 sequences are LNHDA and SQIVND (reference sequence). As DNA, the CDR3 is TGTGCCAGTAGCGGACGGACACTTGGAAACACCATATATTTT. Translation: CASSGRTLGNTIYF.

The CDR3 spells CASSLFSGGGETQYF. As DNA, the CDR3 is TGCGCCAGCAGCTTGTTTTCCGGGGGAGGAGAGACCCAGTACTTC. This rearrangement joins TRBV5-1 to TRBJ2-5, with D possibly being TRBD2 (6 bases). CDR3 length: 15 amino acids. V lost 1 base and J 4 bases, leaving 14 bases between the germline ends. CDR1 and CDR2 (germline): SGHRS, YFSETQ. The full variable domain, with the rest looked up from reference TRBV5-1 and TRBJ2-5, is KAGVTQTPRYLIKTRGQQVTLSCSPISGHRSVSWYQQTPGQGLQFLFEYFSETQRNKGNFPGRFSGRQFSNSRSEMNVSTLELGDSALYLCASSLFSGGGETQYFGPGTRLLVL.

The gene calls are TRBV7-2 and TRBJ2-4; D is possibly TRBD1 (5 bases). CDR1 is SGHTA, CDR2 FQGNSA, per germline. Trimming shortened V by 5 bases and J by 5 bases, and 10 bases separated the two germline ends. The CDR3 sequence is 13 residues long. The CDR3 bases are TGTGCCAGCAGCGCCCGGACACAAAACATTCAGTACTTC. Translating gives CASSARTQNIQYF.

The chain has TRBV29-1 and TRBJ1-1; maybe TRBD1 (6 bases). The germline CDR1 and CDR2 sequences are SQVTM and ANQGSEA. The CDR3 extends over 15 amino acids. The germline V and J ends were trimmed by 2 bases and 0 bases, with 13 bases remaining between them. In DNA form, the CDR3 reads TGCAGCGTTGAACAGGGGACCGGGATGAACACTGAAGCTTTCTTT. As protein: CSVEQGTGMNTEAFF.

This clone was recorded only once. V usage is TRBV6-5 and J usage is TRBJ2-7; TRBD2 might be the D (5 bases). V gave up 5 bases and J gave up 7 bases, with 15 bases separating them. Looked up from germline, CDR1 is MNHEY and CDR2 is SVGAGI. The CDR3 consists of 13 residues. Here the CDR3 reads CASSAARTGEQYF. The CDR3 region has the DNA TGTGCCAGCAGTGCTGCTAGAACGGGGGAGCAGTACTTC.

The chain joins TRBV6-5 to TRBJ2-3; D is perhaps TRBD1 (6 bases). Trimming removed 6 bases at V and 4 bases at J, with 11 bases between. The germline V gene encodes CDR1 MNHEY and CDR2 SVGAGI. The CDR3 sequence is 13 residues long. This CDR3 reads CASRSGVADTQYF. Written as DNA, the CDR3 is TGTGCCAGCAGATCAGGGGTCGCAGATACGCAGTATTTT.

The chain carries TRBV10-3 and TRBJ2-7, with TRBD1 matching 10 bases. With 5 bases clipped from V and 2 bases from J, the junction kept 3 bases outside the gene matches. The germline CDR1 and CDR2 sequences are ENHRY and SYGVKD. The CDR3 loop spans 14 amino acids. DNA of the CDR3: TGTGCCATCAGTTTGGGACAGGGGACCTACGAGCAGTACTTC. The encoded protein is CAISLGQGTYEQYF.

The chain links TRBV5-4 to TRBJ2-3; a possible D gene is TRBD2 (5 bases). Germline V gives CDR1 SGHNT, CDR2 YYREEE (reference sequence). This CDR3 is 14 amino acids long. V lost 2 bases to trimming and J lost 4 bases, with 11 bases between them. CDR3: CASSFAGQSDTQYF. For the CDR3, the DNA is TGTGCCAGCAGCTTTGCGGGTCAGTCAGATACGCAGTATTTT.

The gene calls are TRBV4-3 and TRBJ1-4; TRBD1 matches 7 bases. J gave up 8 bases and V 0 bases, and 15 bases lay outside the gene matches. The CDR3 length is 18 residues. Germline loops: CDR1 LGHNA, CDR2 YSLEER. CDR3 protein: CASSQEPTGWRTGEKLFF. Written as DNA, the CDR3 is TGCGCCAGCAGCCAAGAACCGACAGGGTGGAGAACCGGAGAAAAACTGTTTTTT.

The chain carries TRBV27 and TRBJ2-1; 13 bases match TRBD2. Germline V lookup: CDR1 MNHEY, CDR2 SMNVEV (reference sequence). The junction had 8 bases not matched to a gene; V was cut back by 2 bases and J by 7 bases. The CDR3 contains 17 residues. CDR3 amino acids: CASSLLGTSGMRNEQFF. CDR3 DNA sequence: TGTGCCAGCAGTTTACTGGGGACTAGCGGGATGAGGAATGAGCAGTTCTTC.

The CDR3 sequence: CASGSSGINEQYF. DNA for the CDR3: TGTGCCAGCGGGTCTAGCGGGATCAACGAGCAGTACTTC. V gene TRBV6-5 combines with J gene TRBJ2-7; 9 nucleotides line up with TRBD2. The CDR3 totals 13 residues. V was clipped by 8 bases and J by 5 bases; unmatched bases: 7. Germline loops: CDR1 MNHEY, CDR2 SVGAGI.

The rearrangement links TRBV25-1 to TRBJ1-4, with TRBD1 identical over 8 bases. The V gene's germline CDR1 is MGHDK and CDR2 SYGVNS. V trimming: 4 bases; J trimming: 2 bases; junction bases outside the gene matches: 6. The CDR3 loop spans 16 amino acids. The CDR3 DNA reads as TGTGCCAGCAGTGGTCACAGGGGGGGCACTAATGAAAAACTGTTTTTT. This encodes CASSGHRGGTNEKLFF. The full variable domain, its missing parts supplied by reference TRBV25-1 and TRBJ1-4, is EADIYQTPRYLVIGTGKKITLECSQTMGHDKMYWYQQDPGMELHLIHYSYGVNSTEKGDLSSESTVSRIRTEHFPLTLESARPSHTSQYLCASSGHRGGTNEKLFFGSGTQLSVL.

The CDR3: CAISDRAAYEQYF. The CDR3 DNA follows: TGTGCCATCTCGGACAGGGCCGCCTACGAGCAGTACTTC. The chain uses TRBV10-3 and TRBJ2-7; 8 nucleotides line up with TRBD1. The V segment lost 8 bases and the J segment 2 bases; nucleotides outside the gene matches: 5. CDR1 is ENHRY and CDR2 is SYGVKD in the germline V gene. The CDR3 runs 13 residues.